This is a list of T cell receptor beta chains from one sample in a study of T cell responses to AZD1222 COVID-19 vaccine. TCRdb's table, derived via immunoSEQ multiplex PCR, lists solely in-frame clones and lacks some. Of about 180,000 clones in the sample, around 88% were seen once. The material was peripheral blood, obtained on day 0 of AZD1222 vaccination. The origin of the receptors is an adult in good health. Both conserved end residues are part of each CDR3. D genes are given only for firm matches. Clone size is stated in some rows and not others, as once, few, many or a class when expanded.

>NA|TRBJ2-1|TRBV5-4|TRBD1
TGTGCCAGCAGCGCCGGGACAGGGACCTACAATGAGCAGTTCTTC
CASSAGTGTYNEQFF
>NA|TRBJ1-4|TRBV6-5|TRBD1
TGTGCCAGCAGTTTAGGGGACAGGGGTCGGGAAAAACTGTTTTTT
CASSLGDRGREKLFF
>NA|TRBJ1-2|TRBV9|NA
TGTGCCAGCAGCGTAGCTACCCAGGGGCTCTATGGCTACACCTTC
CASSVATQGLYGYTF
>NA|TRBJ1-5|TRBV19|TRBD1
TGTGCCAGTAGTATAGGGGGACAGGGGCGGTCAGCCCAGCATTTT
CASSIGGQGRSAQHF
>NA|TRBJ1-5|TRBV29-1|TRBD1
TGCAGCGTTGGGGACAGCTGGGGCAATCAGCCCCAGCATTTT
CSVGDSWGNQPQHF
>NA|TRBJ2-7|TRBV4-1|TRBD1
TGCGCCAGCAGCCAAGAGGGACAGGGCAGCGACGAGCAGTACTTC
CASSQEGQGSDEQYF
>NA|TRBJ1-1|TRBV7-3|NA
TGTGCCAGCAGCCCGACAGTGATGAACACTGAAGCTTTCTTT
CASSPTVMNTEAFF
>few|TRBJ1-5|TRBV29-1|NA
TGCAGCGTTGCGCGGACAGCGAATCAGCCCCAGCATTTT
CSVARTANQPQHF
>NA|TRBJ1-3|TRBV9|NA
TGTGCCAGCAGCGTAGGCACCAGCTCTGGAAACACCATATATTTT
CASSVGTSSGNTIYF
>NA|TRBJ2-2|TRBV13|NA
TGTGCCAGCAGCCACAGGGTAGTCGGGGAGCTGTTTTTT
CASSHRVVGELFF
>NA|TRBJ1-2|TRBV7-8|NA
TGTGCCAGCAGCGCGGGGAGGGGCTACACCTTC
CASSAGRGYTF
>few|TRBJ1-5|TRBV6-5|NA
TGTGCCAGCAGTTACTCGATCCCAGGTCTGGATCAGCCCCAGCATTTT
CASSYSIPGLDQPQHF
>once|TRBJ1-1|TRBV5-1|NA
TGCGCCAGCAGCTTGTTAGGCCAGAGCTTCATGAACACTGAAGCTTTCTTT
CASSLLGQSFMNTEAFF
>NA|TRBJ1-5|TRBV15|NA
TGTGCCACCAGCACCAGGCGGGATCAGCCCCAGCATTTT
CATSTRRDQPQHF
>NA|TRBJ1-2|TRBV30|NA
TGTGCCTGGAGTGTAACGCTTAACTATGGCTACACCTTC
CAWSVTLNYGYTF
>NA|TRBJ1-1|TRBV7-2|NA
TGTGCCAGCAGCTTAGCCTCTCAACAGGGAAAAGGCTCAATGAACACTGAAGCTTTCTTT
CASSLASQQGKGSMNTEAFF
>NA|TRBJ1-5|TRBV27|NA
TGTGCCAGCAGTTTGAGGCACTTAAATCAGCCCCAGCATTTT
CASSLRHLNQPQHF
>once|TRBJ1-5|TRBV18|NA
TGTGCCAGCTCACCGGGCCGTAATAGCAATCAGCCCCAGCATTTT
CASSPGRNSNQPQHF
>NA|TRBJ2-5|TRBV3-1/TRBV3-2|NA
TGTGCCAGCAGCCAAGGAAACGGGGCGTCCGGAGAGACCCAGTACTTC
CASSQGNGASGETQYF
>NA|TRBJ1-4|TRBV5-5|NA
TGTGCCAGCAGCTTGATCGGGGGTAGGGAAAAACTGTTTTTT
CASSLIGGREKLFF
>NA|TRBJ1-4|TRBV30|NA
TGTGCCTGGAATCTTGCGATGGCTAATGAAAAACTGTTTTTT
CAWNLAMANEKLFF
>NA|TRBJ1-5|TRBV7-8|NA
TGTGCCAGCAGCTTAGGACAGATTAGCAATCAGCCCCAGCATTTT
CASSLGQISNQPQHF
>once|TRBJ1-6|TRBV9|NA
TGTGCCAGCAGCTCCTCGGGCAGGGGTTATAATTCACCCCTCCACTTT
CASSSSGRGYNSPLHF
>NA|TRBJ2-7|TRBV5-1|NA
TGCGCCAGCAGCTTAGGGATTGGTGGCGAGCAGTACTTC
CASSLGIGGEQYF
>NA|TRBJ2-3|TRBV5-1|TRBD2
TGCGCCAGCAGCTTTGGACTAGCGGGGGGGTACACAGATACGCAGTATTTT
CASSFGLAGGYTDTQYF
>NA|TRBJ1-2|TRBV10-3|NA
TGTGCCATCAGTGAGGAGGGCAACTATGGCTACACCTTC
CAISEEGNYGYTF
>NA|TRBJ1-2|TRBV5-1|TRBD1
TGCGCCAGCAGCTCAGCGCTCCTCGGGACAGGTAGTATCTATGGCTACACCTTC
CASSSALLGTGSIYGYTF
>NA|TRBJ2-7|TRBV2|NA
TGTGCCAGCGGTAGGGACGGTCACTACAAGCAGTACTTC
CASGRDGHYKQYF
>NA|TRBJ2-7|TRBV5-1|NA
TGCGCCAGCAGCCTGTCGACAGAGTACCCCTACGAGCAGTACTTC
CASSLSTEYPYEQYF
>few|TRBJ1-4|TRBV25-1|NA
TGTGCCAGCAGTGTTCTGGGATCGAGAGGTAATGAAAAACTGTTTTTT
CASSVLGSRGNEKLFF
>NA|TRBJ2-5|TRBV7-3|NA
TGTGCCAGCAGCTTATTTGGACGGCACCAAGAGACCCAGTACTTC
CASSLFGRHQETQYF
>NA|TRBJ1-6|TRBV11-1|TRBD1
TGTGCCAGCACTCCCACAGGGGGCGGTAATTCACCCCTCCACTTT
CASTPTGGGNSPLHF
>NA|TRBJ1-4|TRBV7-6|NA
TGTGCCAGCAGCTTAGCCCCGTGGACCGTAAAATCCATCACTAATGAAAAACTGTTTTTT
CASSLAPWTVKSITNEKLFF
>once|TRBJ2-3|TRBV4-1|TRBD2
TGCGCCAGCAGCCAAGATCAGCGGGGGCTCACAGATACGCAGTATTTT
CASSQDQRGLTDTQYF
>NA|TRBJ2-1|TRBV5-8|NA
TGTGCCAGCAGCTTGCTTAAGGGGTCCCTCTCCTACAATGAGCAGTTCTTC
CASSLLKGSLSYNEQFF
>NA|TRBJ1-3|TRBV28|NA
TGTGCCAGCACATCACCTCCCACCATATATTTT
CASTSPPTIYF
>NA|TRBJ2-2|TRBV18|TRBD1
TGTGCCAGCTCACCCCGGGACAGGGGAACCGGGGAGCTGTTTTTT
CASSPRDRGTGELFF
>NA|TRBJ2-7|TRBV30|NA
TGTGCCTGGAGTGTACCAGTTGGGGAGCAGTACTTC
CAWSVPVGEQYF
>NA|TRBJ1-2|TRBV15|NA
TGTGCCACCAGCGTAGGGGCTAACTATGGCTACACCTTC
CATSVGANYGYTF
>NA|TRBJ2-1|TRBV7-3|TRBD1
TGTGCCAGCAGCCCAGACAGGGTAATCGGGAATGAGCAGTTCTTC
CASSPDRVIGNEQFF
>once|TRBJ2-5|TRBV7-8|TRBD2
TGTGCCAGCAGCTTAGGACTAGCGAGATTGGCTAGAGAGACCCAGTACTTC
CASSLGLARLARETQYF
>few|TRBJ2-5|TRBV5-1|NA
TGCGCCAGCAGCGTCGGACTTCTAGCATCCCAAGAGACCCAGTACTTC
CASSVGLLASQETQYF
>NA|TRBJ1-1|TRBV5-4|NA
TGTGCCAGCAGCCCTGAGGGGGGCCCTGAAGCTTTCTTT
CASSPEGGPEAFF
>NA|TRBJ2-7|TRBV28|NA
TGTGCCAGCAGTCGACCCTACGAGCAGTACTTC
CASSRPYEQYF
>NA|TRBJ1-5|TRBV7-2|NA
TGTGCCAGCAGCTTACGTCAAGGGTCTCAGCCCCAGCATTTT
CASSLRQGSQPQHF
>few|TRBJ1-2|TRBV20-1|NA
TGCAGTGCTAGAGACCCCGGAGGCTACACCTTC
CSARDPGGYTF
>NA|TRBJ1-1|TRBV7-2|NA
TGTGCCAGCAGCGCTGTAGGGGGGAACACTGAAGCTTTCTTT
CASSAVGGNTEAFF
>few|TRBJ1-2|TRBV30|NA
TGTGCCTGGAGTGTAGAGGGTCCCTCCTCCGGGGGCTACACCTTC
CAWSVEGPSSGGYTF
>once|TRBJ2-1|TRBV5-1|NA
TGCGCCAGCAGCTTGGGGGCGGGGATCTACAATGAGCAGTTCTTC
CASSLGAGIYNEQFF
>NA|TRBJ2-3|TRBV12-5|NA
TGTGCTAGTGGTTTGGTACTTATTGGGGGCAGGGCAGATACGCAGTATTTT
CASGLVLIGGRADTQYF
>NA|TRBJ2-7|TRBV5-1|NA
TGCGCCAGCAGCCCCACAGGGATAGGAGAGCAGTACTTC
CASSPTGIGEQYF
>once|TRBJ2-7|TRBV5-5|NA
TGTGCCAGCAGCCAGGGCAGGAAATCCTACGAGCAGTACTTC
CASSQGRKSYEQYF
>NA|TRBJ2-1|TRBV27|NA
TGTGCCAGCAGTTTATCCGGCGGGCACTCCTACAATGAGCAGTTCTTC
CASSLSGGHSYNEQFF
>NA|TRBJ2-5|TRBV11-2|TRBD2
TGTGCCAGCAGCACAGCGGGGGAACCCCAAGAGACCCAGTACTTC
CASSTAGEPQETQYF
>NA|TRBJ2-7|TRBV28|NA
TGTGCCAGCAGTTTTAGGACAGATCCCTACGAGCAGTACTTC
CASSFRTDPYEQYF